The 9 T cell receptor beta chains below all came from one sample that was sequenced in a study of shared clonotypes between healthy human individuals (dated by TCRdb to the early 2020s). Library method: the immunoSEQ multiplex PCR assay. Held by TCRdb, this immuneACCESS table contains in-frame sequences only and omits some clones. Under half of the omission traces to an unresolved V gene where checked; the cause of the rest is unknown. The sample records about 550,000 clones, about 95% of which are singletons. The ten largest clones represent less than 0.13% of the sample. CD8 naive samples were CD45RO-negative cells positively selected for CCR7, giving a CD45RA+CCR7+ population that excluded TemRA cells. The specimen was naive CD8+ T cells sorted from blood. In the paper's terms, the cell subset or site label means: CD45RA+CCR7+. These TCRs come from a woman in her thirties in good health.

This chain joins TRBV7-9 and TRBJ2-1; unclear D gene. The CDR3 totals 14 residues. V was trimmed by 5 bases and J by 8 bases, leaving 16 bases between them. CDR1 is SEHNR, CDR2 FQNEAQ, per germline (reference sequence). The chain's CDR3 is CASSHPLAMYEQFF. As DNA, the CDR3 is TGTGCCAGCAGCCACCCTCTTGCGATGTATGAGCAGTTCTTC.

In its sample, this clone was seen once. This sequence joins TRBV6-5 and TRBJ2-7; D possibly uses TRBD1 or TRBD2 (6 bases each). The CDR3 has 15 residues. Germline CDR1 reads MNHEY; CDR2 reads SVGAGI. V was clipped by 6 bases and J by 6 bases, with 21 bases between them. CDR3 sequence (DNA): TGTGCCAGCAGCCGCGCAAGACTAGAAGGGGGCGAGCAGTACTTC. Its protein product is CASSRARLEGGEQYF.

This rearrangement joins TRBV11-3 to TRBJ2-1; TRBD2 agrees at 16 bases. This CDR3 has 15 residues. The germline V gene encodes CDR1 SGHNT and CDR2 YENEEA. J gave up 10 bases and V 5 bases, and 5 bases lay outside the gene matches. The CDR3 DNA reads TGTGCCAGCAGCCCCTCGGGACTAGCGGGAGGGGAGCAGTTCTTC. As protein: CASSPSGLAGGEQFF.

This chain uses TRBV11-2 with TRBJ1-1; D unresolved. Between the trimmed V and J ends, which lost 4 bases and 1 base, there was a span of 13 bases. The CDR3 is 15 residues long. CDR1 and CDR2 from the germline V gene are SGHAT and FQNNGV. CDR3 region: CASSSDYSGNTEAFF. CDR3 nucleotide sequence: TGTGCCAGCAGCTCCGATTACAGCGGGAACACTGAAGCTTTCTTT.

The V and J genes are TRBV2 and TRBJ2-3; D gene uncertain. The germline V gene encodes CDR1 SNHLY and CDR2 FYNNEI. The CDR3 covers 12 residues. The germline V and J ends were trimmed by 3 bases and 4 bases, with 5 bases remaining between them. The CDR3 coding sequence is TGTGCCAGCAGTGAGTACCCAGATACGCAGTATTTT. Residues: CASSEYPDTQYF. The entire variable domain, with the rest obtained from reference TRBV2 and TRBJ2-3, is as follows: EPEVTQTPSHQVTQMGQEVILRCVPISNHLYFYWYRQILGQKVEFLVSFYNNEISEKSEIFDDQFSVERPDGSNFTLKIRSTKLEDSAMYFCASSEYPDTQYFGPGTRLTVL.

This chain joins TRBV29-1 and TRBJ2-5, with TRBD1 matching 9 bases. The CDR3 spans 17 residues. The germline gives CDR1 SQVTM, CDR2 ANQGSEA. Unmatched junction bases numbered 14, after V lost 6 bases and J lost 0 bases. The CDR3 nucleotides are TGCAGCGTCCGGGACAGGGACCACATATTTAACCAAGAGACCCAGTACTTC. Amino acids: CSVRDRDHIFNQETQYF. Drawing the rest from reference TRBV29-1 and TRBJ2-5, the complete variable domain is SAVISQKPSRDICQRGTSLTIQCQVDSQVTMMFWYRQQPGQSLTLIATANQGSEATYESGFVIDKFPISRPNLTFSTLTVSNMSPEDSSIYLCSVRDRDHIFNQETQYFGPGTRLLVL.

This sequence joins TRBV13 and TRBJ2-2, with TRBD1 identical over 9 bases. Trimming took 4 bases from V and 1 from J; bases not matched to a gene: 10. Germline-derived CDR1 and CDR2 are PRHDT and FYEKMQ (reference sequence). The CDR3 is 18 residues long. For the CDR3, the DNA is TGTGCCAGCAGCTCCACCCTTAGGGACAGGGAGAACACCGGGGAGCTGTTTTTT. It specifies CASSSTLRDRENTGELFF.

The genes are TRBV14 and TRBJ1-2; no definite D call. Germline CDR1 reads SGHDN; CDR2 reads FVKESK. The CDR3 totals 14 residues. Trimming took 0 bases from V and 3 from J, leaving 8 bases between them. CDR3 region: CASSQDGGDYGYTF. The CDR3 DNA reads TGTGCCAGCAGCCAAGACGGAGGAGACTATGGCTACACCTTC.

The chain is built from TRBV10-1 and TRBJ2-1; 7 bases align to TRBD1. This CDR3 contains 15 residues. With 0 bases clipped from V and 4 bases from J, the junction kept 3 bases outside the gene matches. Germline V gene sequence: CDR1 WNHNN, CDR2 SYGVQD (reference sequence). DNA for the CDR3: TGCGCCAGCAGTGAGTCGACAGGGTCGTACAATGAGCAGTTCTTC. This encodes CASSESTGSYNEQFF.